This TCR beta chain was sequenced in a study of cytomegalovirus exposure and HLA in healthy donors. To note about this clone: Its antigen is unidentified.

60 Vbeta and 13 Jbeta primers were used in PCR. Profiled with immunoSEQ multiplex PCR; TCRdb holds only in-frame clones, not every one. The sample lists around 210,000 clones; around 80% were seen once. Notes on the study in general: By a later analysis, the bulk of CMV-associated TCR beta chains appeared HLA-restricted. Analysis was performed later, and it showed HLA-associated TCR beta chains to be more clonally expanded than equally common others. Prior analysis indicated that the majority of TCR beta V segments exhibited productivity approximately 90% or approximately 30% of the time.

From germline, CDR1 is SGHNT and CDR2 YENEEA. Unmatched junction bases numbered 2, after V lost 5 bases and J lost 8 bases. The CDR3 contains 12 residues. The sample was PBMCs. This receptor was obtained from a boy younger than 18 in good health and CMV-seronegative. This rearrangement joins TRBV11-3 to TRBJ1-4, with TRBD1 matching 7 bases. The CDR3 sequence is CASSGTDEKLFF. CDR3 nucleotides: TGTGCCAGCAGCGGGACAGACGAAAAACTGTTTTTT.